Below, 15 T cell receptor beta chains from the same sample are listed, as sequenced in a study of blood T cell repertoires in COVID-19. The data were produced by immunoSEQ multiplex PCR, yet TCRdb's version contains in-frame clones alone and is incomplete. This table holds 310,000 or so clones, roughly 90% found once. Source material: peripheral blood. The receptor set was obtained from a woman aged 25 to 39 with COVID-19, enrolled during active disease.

The CDR3 region has the DNA TGTGCCACCGGGCAGGGCGGTCAGCCCCAGCATTTT. Its translation: CATGQGGQPQHF. The V gene is TRBV24-1, the J gene TRBJ1-5, with D perhaps matching TRBD1 (5 bases). In germline, CDR1 is KGHDR, CDR2 SFDVKD. V dropped 9 bases and J dropped 6 bases, with 11 bases sitting between them. The CDR3 totals 12 residues.

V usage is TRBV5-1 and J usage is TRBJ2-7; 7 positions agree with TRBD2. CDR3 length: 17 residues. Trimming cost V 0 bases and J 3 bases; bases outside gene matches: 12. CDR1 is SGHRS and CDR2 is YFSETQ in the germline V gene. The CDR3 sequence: CASSLEAWAGTIYEQYF. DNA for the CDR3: TGCGCCAGCAGCTTGGAAGCTTGGGCCGGGACTATCTACGAGCAGTACTTC.

In DNA form, the CDR3 reads TGTGCCAGCAGCTTCGACCTAGGTTCAGATTCACCCCTCCACTTT. This sequence encodes CASSFDLGSDSPLHF. This chain links TRBV7-2 with TRBJ1-6; D is unclear. CDR3 length: 15 amino acids. The germline V and J ends were trimmed by 3 bases and 8 bases, with 14 bases remaining between them. The germline V gene has CDR1 SGHTA and CDR2 FQGNSA. The full variable domain, in which reference TRBV7-2 and TRBJ1-6 provide the parts outside the CDR3, is GAGVSQSPSNKVTEKGKDVELRCDPISGHTALYWYRQSLGQGLEFLIYFQGNSAPDKSGLPSDRFSAERTGGSVSTLTIQRTQQEDSAVYLCASSFDLGSDSPLHFGNGTRLTVT.

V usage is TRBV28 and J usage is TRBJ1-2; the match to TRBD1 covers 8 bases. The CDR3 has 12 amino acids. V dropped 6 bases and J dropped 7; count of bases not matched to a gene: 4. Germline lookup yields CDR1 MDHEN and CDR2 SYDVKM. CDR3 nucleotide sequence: TGTGCCAGCAGATCAGGGGGCGTTGGCTACACCTTC. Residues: CASRSGGVGYTF.

The CDR3 DNA is TGTGCCAGCAGCGTTGACAGGGGCTTAGGAACTGAAGCTTTCTTT. Encoded protein: CASSVDRGLGTEAFF. This sequence joins TRBV9 and TRBJ1-1; 8 bases map to TRBD1. Germline trimming cut 2 bases from V and 5 bases from J; bases unmatched to any gene: 8. The germline V gene encodes CDR1 SGDLS and CDR2 YYNGEE. The CDR3 has 15 residues.

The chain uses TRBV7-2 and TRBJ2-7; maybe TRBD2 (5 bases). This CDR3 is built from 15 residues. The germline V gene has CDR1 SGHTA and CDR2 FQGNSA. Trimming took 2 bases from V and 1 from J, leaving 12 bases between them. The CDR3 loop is CASSLWVQRSYEQYF. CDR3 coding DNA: TGTGCCAGCAGCTTATGGGTCCAGCGGTCCTACGAGCAGTACTTC.

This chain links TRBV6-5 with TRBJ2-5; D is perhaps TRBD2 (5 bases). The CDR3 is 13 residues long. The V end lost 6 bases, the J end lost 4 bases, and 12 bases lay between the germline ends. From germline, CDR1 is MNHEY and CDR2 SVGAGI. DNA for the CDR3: TGTGCCAGCAGCCCCAAAGGAGGAGAGACCCAGTACTTC. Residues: CASSPKGGETQYF.

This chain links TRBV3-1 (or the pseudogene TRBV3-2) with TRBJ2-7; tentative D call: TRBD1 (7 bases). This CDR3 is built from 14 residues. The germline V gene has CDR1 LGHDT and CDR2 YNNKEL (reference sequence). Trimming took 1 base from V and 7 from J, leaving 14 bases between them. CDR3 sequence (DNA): TGTGCCAGCAGCCAAGGGAGGGGGACAGTTGAGCAGTACTTC. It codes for CASSQGRGTVEQYF.

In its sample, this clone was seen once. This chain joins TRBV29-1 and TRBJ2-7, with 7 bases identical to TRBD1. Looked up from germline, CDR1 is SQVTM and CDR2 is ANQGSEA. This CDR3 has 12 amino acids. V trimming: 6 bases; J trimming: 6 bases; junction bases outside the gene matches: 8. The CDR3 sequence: CSVIMTGSEQYF. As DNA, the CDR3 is TGCAGCGTGATTATGACAGGGTCCGAGCAGTACTTC.

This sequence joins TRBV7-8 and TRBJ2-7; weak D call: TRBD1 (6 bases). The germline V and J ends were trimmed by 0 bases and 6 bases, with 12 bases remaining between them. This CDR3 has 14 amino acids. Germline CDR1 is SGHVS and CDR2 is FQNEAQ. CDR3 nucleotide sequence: TGTGCCAGCAGCTTAGCCTTGGGGGCGCTCGAGCAGTACTTC. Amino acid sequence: CASSLALGALEQYF.

This CDR3 reads CASSLPGAGNTIYF. In DNA form, the CDR3 reads TGTGCCAGCAGCTTACCAGGGGCTGGAAACACCATATATTTT. This chain uses TRBV7-9 with TRBJ1-3; possibly TRBD1 for D (6 bases). Looked up from germline, CDR1 is SEHNR and CDR2 is FQNEAQ (reference sequence). V was trimmed by 2 bases and J by 2 bases, leaving 7 bases between them. The CDR3 length is 14 residues.

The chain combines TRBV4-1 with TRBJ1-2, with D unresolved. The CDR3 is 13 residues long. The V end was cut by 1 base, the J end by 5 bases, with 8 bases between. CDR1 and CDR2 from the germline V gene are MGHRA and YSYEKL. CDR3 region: CASSQGSSYGYTF. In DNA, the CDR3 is TGCGCCAGCAGCCAAGGTTCCTCGTATGGCTACACCTTC.

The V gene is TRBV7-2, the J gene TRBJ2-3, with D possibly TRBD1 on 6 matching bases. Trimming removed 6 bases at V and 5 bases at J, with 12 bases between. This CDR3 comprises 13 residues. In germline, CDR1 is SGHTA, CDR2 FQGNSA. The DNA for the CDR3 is TGTGCCAGCAGTACAGGGTTGGGAGATACGCAGTATTTT. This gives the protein CASSTGLGDTQYF.

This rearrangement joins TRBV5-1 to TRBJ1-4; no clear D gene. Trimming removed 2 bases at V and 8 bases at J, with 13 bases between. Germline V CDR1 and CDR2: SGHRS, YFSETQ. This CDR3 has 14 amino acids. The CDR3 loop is CASSFDPGVEKLFF. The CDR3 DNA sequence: TGCGCCAGCAGCTTCGATCCGGGAGTCGAAAAACTGTTTTTT.

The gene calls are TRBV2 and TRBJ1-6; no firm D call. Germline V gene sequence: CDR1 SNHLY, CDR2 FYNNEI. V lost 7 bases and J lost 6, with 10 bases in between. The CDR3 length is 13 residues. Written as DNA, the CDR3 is TGTGCCAGCACCCGGGTCCGTAATTCACCCCTCCACTTT. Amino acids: CASTRVRNSPLHF.